The T cell receptor (beta chain) under discussion was sequenced for a study of cytomegalovirus exposure and HLA in healthy donors. Study outcomes and limitations: Reports described diagnosis of cytomegalovirus status by the classifier as highly specific and sensitive.

Sequencing used immunoSEQ multiplex PCR; TCRdb keeps in-frame clones, though not all of them. Seen here are about 140,000 clones, just under 85% observed once, and the top ten hold about 1.5%. Trimming took off 1 base at V and 5 bases at J, with 15 bases between the two ends. The CDR3 spans 15 residues. Germline CDR1 and CDR2: SGHTS and YDEGEE. The sample holds one count of this clone. Its target is unknown. The receptor's source is a woman aged 30 to 39 in good health and CMV-seronegative. The sequenced material came from PBMCs. The chain employs TRBV5-8 and TRBJ1-1, with D tentatively TRBD1 (5 bases). The CDR3 bases are TGTGCCAGCAGCTTGTTTTACCGGGGGGGTACTGAAGCTTTCTTT. Translated, it gives CASSLFYRGGTEAFF.